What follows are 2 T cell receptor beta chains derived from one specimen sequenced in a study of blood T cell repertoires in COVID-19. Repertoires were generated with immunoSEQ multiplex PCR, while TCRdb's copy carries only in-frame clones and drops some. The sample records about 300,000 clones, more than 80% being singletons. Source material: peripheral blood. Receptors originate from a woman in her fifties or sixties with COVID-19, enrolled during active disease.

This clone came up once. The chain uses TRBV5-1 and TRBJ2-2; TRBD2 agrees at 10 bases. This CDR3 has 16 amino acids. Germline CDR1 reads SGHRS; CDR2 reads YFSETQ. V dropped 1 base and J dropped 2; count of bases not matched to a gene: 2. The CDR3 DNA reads TGCGCCAGCAGCTTGACTAGCGGGACAAACACCGGGGAGCTGTTTTTT. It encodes CASSLTSGTNTGELFF.

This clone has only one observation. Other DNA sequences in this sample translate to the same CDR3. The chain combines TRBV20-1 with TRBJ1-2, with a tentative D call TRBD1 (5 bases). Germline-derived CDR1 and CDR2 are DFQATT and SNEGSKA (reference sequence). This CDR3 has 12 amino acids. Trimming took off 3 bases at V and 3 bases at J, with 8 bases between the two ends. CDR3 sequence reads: CSASTGDYGYTF. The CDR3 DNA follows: TGCAGTGCTAGTACAGGTGACTATGGCTACACCTTC.